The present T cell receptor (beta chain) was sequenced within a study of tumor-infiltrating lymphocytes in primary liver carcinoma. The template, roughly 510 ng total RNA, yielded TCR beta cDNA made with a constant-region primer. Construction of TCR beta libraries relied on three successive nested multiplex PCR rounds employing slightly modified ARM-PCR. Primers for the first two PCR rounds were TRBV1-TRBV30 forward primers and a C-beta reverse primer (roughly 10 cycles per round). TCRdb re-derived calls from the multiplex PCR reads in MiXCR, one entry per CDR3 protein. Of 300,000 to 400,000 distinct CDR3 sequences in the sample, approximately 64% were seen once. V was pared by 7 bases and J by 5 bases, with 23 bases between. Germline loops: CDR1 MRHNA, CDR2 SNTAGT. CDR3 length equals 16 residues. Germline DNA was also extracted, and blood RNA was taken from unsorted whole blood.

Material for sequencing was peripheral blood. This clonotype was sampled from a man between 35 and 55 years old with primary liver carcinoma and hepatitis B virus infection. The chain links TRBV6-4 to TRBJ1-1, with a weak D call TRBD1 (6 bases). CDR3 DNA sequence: TGTGCCAGCAAATCTCTTTGGGACACAAGGAGGACTGAAGCTTTCTTT. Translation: CASKSLWDTRRTEAFF.